This TCR beta chain was sequenced in a study of blood T cell repertoires in COVID-19. Study background: Sites across the United States, Italy and Spain contributed samples from acute and convalescent COVID-19. T cells, B-cell-depleted T cells, or PBMCs supplied cDNA or gDNA.

Per the germline V gene, CDR1 is MDHEN and CDR2 is SYDVKM. This CDR3 spans 13 amino acids. The V and J ends lost 7 bases and 3 bases, in that order; junction bases with no gene match: 3. In the source study's methods: Quantification of nucleated cells was approximated via reference gene primer amplification. Here immunoSEQ multiplex PCR was the method, and the copy in TCRdb shows in-frame clones only, minus some. V and J calls plus clone size are reproduced from that table; the DNA served to infer D and trimming. This table has about 440,000 clones, approximately 90% appearing once. This sequence originates from a woman younger than 45 with acute or convalescent COVID-19. The chain carries TRBV28 and TRBJ2-7; 10 positions match TRBD1. The sample taken for sequencing was peripheral blood. The CDR3 loop reads CASTRTGGYEQYF. CDR3 DNA: TGTGCCAGCACCCGGACAGGGGGCTACGAGCAGTACTTC.